The rows below give T cell receptor beta chains drawn from one sample of a study of cytomegalovirus exposure and HLA in healthy donors. Sequencing was performed with immunoSEQ multiplex PCR; in TCRdb, only in-frame clones are kept and a portion is missing. The sample shows roughly 200,000 clones, around 74% of them seen only once. The sample comprised PBMCs. The receptors originated from a male donor in good health and CMV-seronegative. CDR3s include the opening cysteine and the closing phenylalanine or tryptophan. The D gene is left open where the match is weak. Clone size is not always given. Where it is, it says once, few, many or a class for expanded clones.

>TRBV19|.|TRBJ1-5|.
TGTGCCAGTAGTATATCTCTCGTTCAGCCCCAGCATTTT
CASSISLVQPQHF
>TRBV19|.|TRBJ1-2|.
TGTGCCAGTAGCGACCCCTTCGGGTATGGCTACACCTTC
CASSDPFGYGYTF
>TRBV18|.|TRBJ2-3|TRBD2
TGTGCCAGCTCACCAAGCGGGGGGGTGACAGATACGCAGTATTTT
CASSPSGGVTDTQYF
>TRBV30|.|TRBJ2-5|.
TGTGCCTGGAGTGTACTGCACCAAGAGACCCAGTACTTC
CAWSVLHQETQYF
>TRBV5-1|.|TRBJ2-7|.
TGCGCCAGCAGCTTGGTCCCTAGTCTCTCCTACGAGCAGTACTTC
CASSLVPSLSYEQYF
>TRBV4-2|.|TRBJ2-3|.
TGTGCCAGCAGCCCCTCCCTCACAGATACGCAGTATTTT
CASSPSLTDTQYF
>TRBV30|.|TRBJ2-7|.
TGTGCCTGGAGTGTACCAGGGGGGCGCATTGGCGAGCAGTACTTC
CAWSVPGGRIGEQYF
>TRBV6-5|.|TRBJ1-1|.
TGTGCCAGCAGTTCCGGACTCGTGAACACTGAAGCTTTCTTT
CASSSGLVNTEAFF
>TRBV6-5|.|TRBJ1-2|.
TGTGCCAGCAGTTACGGGGACACCAACTATGGCTACACCTTC
CASSYGDTNYGYTF
>TRBV6-5|.|TRBJ1-2|.
TGTGCCAGCAGTAGCGGACGCGACTATGGCTACACCTTC
CASSSGRDYGYTF
>TRBV25-1|.|TRBJ2-1|.
TGTGCCAGCAGTGGCCCCCGACTCGACTCTGGGTACTACAATGAGCAGTTCTTC
CASSGPRLDSGYYNEQFF
>TRBV20-1|.|TRBJ2-1|.
TGCAGTGCTCTGGAGCAGTTCTTC
CSALEQFF
>TRBV7-9|.|TRBJ2-1|TRBD1
TGTGCCAGCAACCCAGGGGGATCCTACAATGAGCAGTTCTTC
CASNPGGSYNEQFF
>TRBV4-1|.|TRBJ1-2|.
TGCGCCAGCAGCCAAGTCAGAGGGGAGGGCTATGGCTACACCTTC
CASSQVRGEGYGYTF
>TRBV28|large|TRBJ1-5|.
TGTGCCAGCAGTTTAGGTGCGTATAGCAATCAGCCCCAGCATTTT
CASSLGAYSNQPQHF
>TRBV19|.|TRBJ2-1|.
TGTGCCAGTAGTATCGTTTCAGGGGTTGGCTACAATGAGCAGTTCTTC
CASSIVSGVGYNEQFF
>TRBV15|.|TRBJ1-5|.
TGTGCCACCAGCAGAGGGGGGGGGTTAGGTTTGAGTCAGCCCCAGCATTTT
CATSRGGGLGLSQPQHF
>TRBV18|.|TRBJ2-7|TRBD1
TGTGCCAGCTCACCACGAAGGGACAGCACCTACGAGCAGTACTTC
CASSPRRDSTYEQYF
>TRBV7-6|.|TRBJ1-1|TRBD1
TGTGCCAGCAGCTGGGGACAGCCGAACACTGAAGCTTTCTTT
CASSWGQPNTEAFF
>TRBV19|.|TRBJ2-3|.
TGTGCCAGTACCCCGACAGGAACCGATACGCAGTATTTT
CASTPTGTDTQYF
>TRBV2|once|TRBJ2-7|TRBD1
TGTGCCAGCAGTGAAGCGCTTCGGGGACAGGACGATTACGAGCAGTACTTC
CASSEALRGQDDYEQYF
>TRBV28|few|TRBJ2-7|TRBD2
TGTGCCAGCATCCCCGGGACTAAGTTTTACGAGCAGTACTTC
CASIPGTKFYEQYF
>TRBV5-1|.|TRBJ1-5|TRBD1
TGCGCCAGCAGTTGGACAGGGATGAGCAATCAGCCCCAGCATTTT
CASSWTGMSNQPQHF
>TRBV20-1|.|TRBJ1-4|TRBD1
TGCAGTGCTCCTGACAGGGGAAAACTGTTTTTT
CSAPDRGKLFF
>TRBV19|.|TRBJ1-2|.
TGTGCCAGTGACCTTGACAACAGGCAGGGCCAGTATGGCTACACCTTC
CASDLDNRQGQYGYTF
>TRBV6-1|many|TRBJ2-7|TRBD2
TGTGCCAGCAGTGAGGCGACTAGCGGGAGGGCCTACGAGCAGTACTTC
CASSEATSGRAYEQYF
>TRBV5-5|few|TRBJ2-1|TRBD1
TGTGCCAGCAGCGTGCAGGGGGCGATAACCTACAATGAGCAGTTCTTC
CASSVQGAITYNEQFF
>TRBV6-1|.|TRBJ2-7|TRBD2
TGTGCCAGCAGTGTTGGCGGGGGGTACGAGCAGTACTTC
CASSVGGGYEQYF
>TRBV7-7|few|TRBJ2-2|TRBD1
TGTGCCACGACCGGGACAGGGAACACCGGGGAGCTGTTTTTT
CATTGTGNTGELFF
>TRBV19|.|TRBJ1-6|TRBD1
TGTGCCAGTGACAGGACGGGACAGAATAATTCACCCCTCCACTTT
CASDRTGQNNSPLHF
>TRBV29-1|.|TRBJ1-3|.
TGCAGCGTTGGATTCTTGAGCTCTGGAAACACCATATATTTT
CSVGFLSSGNTIYF
>TRBV28|.|TRBJ2-1|TRBD2
TGTGCCAGCAGTTTATCAGTGGCGGGAGTCATTGAGCAGTTCTTC
CASSLSVAGVIEQFF
>TRBV30|.|TRBJ2-2|TRBD1
TGTGCCTGGAGAGAAGGGGGCGCGGACACCGGGGAGCTGTTTTTT
CAWREGGADTGELFF
>TRBV5-1|.|TRBJ2-3|.
TGCGCCAGCGCCATGTATACCGGGGACACAGATACGCAGTATTTT
CASAMYTGDTDTQYF
>TRBV7-9|.|TRBJ2-4|.
TGTGCCAGCAGTCCCGCGGGACAGATAGCCAAAAACATTCAGTACTTC
CASSPAGQIAKNIQYF
>TRBV6-1|.|TRBJ2-7|.
TGTGCCACCCCCCCCGAGCCATCAACCGAGCAGTACTTC
CATPPEPSTEQYF
>TRBV27|.|TRBJ1-1|TRBD1
TGTGCCAGCAGTTTTTACCGGGACAGGGTCACTGAAGCTTTCTTT
CASSFYRDRVTEAFF
>TRBV16|.|TRBJ2-1|TRBD2
TGTGCCAGCAGCCAATTGGCAGGATTCGAACCGGGACTAGCGGGGTACAATGAGCAGTTCTTC
CASSQLAGFEPGLAGYNEQFF
>TRBV6-1|.|TRBJ1-1|.
TGTGCCAGCAGTCGGACATCCTCCTCGAGCACTGAAGCTTTCTTT
CASSRTSSSSTEAFF
>TRBV9|.|TRBJ2-5|.
TGTGCCAGCAGCGCCAGGGGGGCAAAAGAGACCCAGTACTTC
CASSARGAKETQYF
>TRBV9|.|TRBJ2-4|.
TGTGCCAGCAGCGTAGATGGCGGGGTAGCCAAAAACATTCAGTACTTC
CASSVDGGVAKNIQYF
>TRBV4-2|.|TRBJ1-4|.
TGTGCCAGCAGCCAAGGGGGGCCTGCAACTAATGAAAAACTGTTTTTT
CASSQGGPATNEKLFF
>TRBV11-2|.|TRBJ2-1|TRBD2
TGTGCCAGCAGCTTGGCGGGAGGGAATGAGCAGTTCTTC
CASSLAGGNEQFF
>TRBV6-5|.|TRBJ2-1|.
TGTGCCAGCAGTGGGCTGGCAGCCCTCAGGGAGCAGTTCTTC
CASSGLAALREQFF
>TRBV4-2|.|TRBJ2-7|TRBD2
TGTGCCAGCAGCCAAGATTTAACGGGAGGTTACGCCGAGCAGTACTTC
CASSQDLTGGYAEQYF
>TRBV11-3|.|TRBJ2-7|TRBD1
TGTGCCAGCAGCTTAGGTTCCGGGACAGTGACCTACGAGCAGTACTTC
CASSLGSGTVTYEQYF
>TRBV6-5|few|TRBJ2-1|TRBD2
TGTGCCAGCAGTTACTCGAGTGGGACTAGTGAGTTCTTC
CASSYSSGTSEFF
>TRBV30|.|TRBJ1-5|.
TGTGCCTGGAGTAAATATAGCAATCAGCCCCAGCATTTT
CAWSKYSNQPQHF
>TRBV25-1|.|TRBJ2-1|TRBD2
TGTGCCAGCAGTGATCCCGGGACTAGCGGGGACAATGAGCAGTTCTTC
CASSDPGTSGDNEQFF
>TRBV6-6|.|TRBJ2-1|TRBD2
TGTGCCAGCAGTAGACTAGCGGGGGTAAGGGAGCAGTTCTTC
CASSRLAGVREQFF
>TRBV27|.|TRBJ2-1|.
TGTGCCAGCAGTTTGAGCCGTAACTCCTACAATGAGCAGTTCTTC
CASSLSRNSYNEQFF
>TRBV5-5|.|TRBJ2-7|TRBD2
TGTGCCAGCAGCGCTGAGAGCCCGGGACTAGCGGGAGCATACGAGCAGTACTTC
CASSAESPGLAGAYEQYF